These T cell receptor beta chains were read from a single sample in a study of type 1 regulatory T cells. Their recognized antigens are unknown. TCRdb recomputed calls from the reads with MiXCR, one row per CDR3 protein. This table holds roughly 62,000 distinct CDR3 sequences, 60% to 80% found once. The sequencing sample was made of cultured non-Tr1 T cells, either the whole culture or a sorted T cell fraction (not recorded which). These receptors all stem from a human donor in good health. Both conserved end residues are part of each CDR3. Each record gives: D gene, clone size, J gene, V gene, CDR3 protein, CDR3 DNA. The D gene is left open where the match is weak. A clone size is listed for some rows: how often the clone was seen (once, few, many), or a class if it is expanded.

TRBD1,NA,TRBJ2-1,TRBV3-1,CASSQDLGRGRYNEQFF,TGTGCCAGCAGCCAAGATCTTGGCAGGGGGCGTTACAATGAGCAGTTCTTC
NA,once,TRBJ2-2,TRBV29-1,CSVVFSLNTGELFF,TGCAGCGTTGTGTTTAGTCTTAACACCGGGGAGCTGTTTTTT
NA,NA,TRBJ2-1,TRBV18,CASSPKDGEQFF,TGTGCCAGCTCACCTAAGGACGGTGAGCAGTTCTTC
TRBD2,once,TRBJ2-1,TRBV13,CASSSTRSGSLSNEQFF,TGTGCCAGCAGCTCCACCCGTAGCGGGAGCTTATCCAATGAGCAGTTCTTC
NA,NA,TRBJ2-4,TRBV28,CASSPLGNAKNIQYF,TGTGCCAGCAGTCCCCTTGGGAATGCTAAAAACATTCAGTACTTC
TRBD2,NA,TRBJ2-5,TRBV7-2,CASSSGLAGPGYF,TGTGCCAGCAGCTCGGGACTAGCGGGCCCTGGGTACTTC
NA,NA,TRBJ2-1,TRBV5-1,CASSYDNEQFF,TGCGCCAGCAGCTACGACAATGAGCAGTTCTTC
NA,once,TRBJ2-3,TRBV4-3,CASSHTPGRDTQYF,TGCGCCAGCAGCCATACACCTGGGAGAGATACGCAGTATTTT
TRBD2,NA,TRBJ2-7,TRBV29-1,CSVGSGGSSYEQYF,TGCAGCGTTGGGTCGGGCGGGAGCTCCTACGAGCAGTACTTC
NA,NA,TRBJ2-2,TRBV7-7,CASSFPGSGELFF,TGTGCCAGCAGCTTTCCGGGGTCCGGGGAGCTGTTTTTT
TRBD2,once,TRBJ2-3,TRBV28,CASSLLLVWLAGEVGHETDTQYF,TGTGCCAGCAGTTTACTGCTGGTTTGGTTAGCGGGAGAGGTGGGACATGAGACAGATACGCAGTATTTT
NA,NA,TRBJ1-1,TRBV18,CASSPPVRGTEAFF,TGTGCCAGCTCACCACCGGTGAGGGGCACTGAAGCTTTCTTT
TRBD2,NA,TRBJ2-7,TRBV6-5,CASSRDYRYEQYF,TGTGCCAGCAGTAGGGACTACCGATACGAGCAGTACTTC
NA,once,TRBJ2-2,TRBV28,CASSPPTGEPFF,TGTGCCAGCAGTCCTCCCACCGGGGAGCCGTTTTTT
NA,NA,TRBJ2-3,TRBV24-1,CATSDSLVTDTQYF,TGTGCCACCAGTGATTCATTGGTCACAGATACGCAGTATTTT
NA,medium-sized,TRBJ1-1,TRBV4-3,CASSQGLGFGDTEAFF,TGCGCCAGCAGCCAAGGGTTGGGGTTTGGGGACACTGAAGCTTTCTTT
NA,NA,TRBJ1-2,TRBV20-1,CRPSRGDGYTF,TGCAGGCCGTCGAGGGGAGATGGCTACACCTTC
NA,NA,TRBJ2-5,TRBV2,CASAGYQETQYF,TGTGCCTCGGCGGGGTACCAAGAGACCCAGTACTTC
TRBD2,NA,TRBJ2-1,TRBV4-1,CASSQRGKQFF,TGCGCCAGCAGCCAGCGGGGGAAGCAGTTCTTC
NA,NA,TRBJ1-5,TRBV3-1,CASSQGRQPQHF,TGTGCCAGCAGCCAAGGTAGGCAGCCCCAGCATTTT
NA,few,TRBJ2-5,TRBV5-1,CASSLNNSPETQYF,TGCGCCAGCAGTCTGAATAATTCCCCGGAGACCCAGTACTTC
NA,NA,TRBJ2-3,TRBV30,CAWSVKDTQYF,TGTGCCTGGAGTGTGAAAGATACGCAGTATTTT
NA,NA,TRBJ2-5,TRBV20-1,CSARVEVQETQYF,TGCAGTGCTAGAGTGGAAGTCCAAGAGACCCAGTACTTC
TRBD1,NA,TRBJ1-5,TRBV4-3,CASSQTGQGHQPQHF,TGCGCCAGCAGCCAAACGGGACAGGGGCATCAGCCCCAGCATTTT
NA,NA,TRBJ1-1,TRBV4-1,CASSQDRAKNTEAFF,TGCGCCAGCAGCCAAGATAGGGCCAAGAACACTGAAGCTTTCTTT
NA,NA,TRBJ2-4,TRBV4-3,CASSQAPDDGNIQYF,TGCGCCAGCAGCCAAGCACCGGACGACGGAAATATTCAGTACTTC
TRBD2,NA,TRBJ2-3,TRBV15,CATSRAASGLGGDTQYF,TGTGCCACCAGCAGAGCGGCTAGCGGGCTAGGGGGTGATACGCAGTATTTT
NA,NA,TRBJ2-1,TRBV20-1,CSASRRAYNEQFF,TGCAGTGCTAGTCGCCGAGCGTACAATGAGCAGTTCTTC
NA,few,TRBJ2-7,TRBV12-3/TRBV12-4,CASTRGIYEQYF,TGTGCCAGCACCCGGGGGATCTACGAGCAGTACTTC
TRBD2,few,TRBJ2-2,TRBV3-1,CASSLGLAGTGELFF,TGTGCCAGCAGCCTGGGACTAGCGGGAACCGGGGAGCTGTTTTTT
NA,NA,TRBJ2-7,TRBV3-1,CASSRGTTYEQYF,TGTGCCAGCAGTCGTGGGACGACGTACGAGCAGTACTTC
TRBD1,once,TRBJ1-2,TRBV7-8,CASSRRDRGHTYGYTF,TGTGCCAGCAGCCGTAGGGACAGGGGGCATACCTATGGCTACACCTTC
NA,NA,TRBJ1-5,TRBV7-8,CASTSQGRLSQPQHF,TGTGCCAGCACCTCCCAGGGGCGCCTCAGTCAGCCCCAGCATTTT
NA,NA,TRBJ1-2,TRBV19,CASSRDTREAGYTF,TGTGCCAGTAGCCGGGACACACGGGAAGCTGGCTACACCTTC
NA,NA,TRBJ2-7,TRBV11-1,CASSLARLDQTYEQYF,TGTGCCAGCAGCTTAGCTCGATTGGACCAAACCTACGAGCAGTACTTC
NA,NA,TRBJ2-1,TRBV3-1,CASSHQVSGPYNEQFF,TGTGCCAGCAGCCACCAGGTTAGCGGACCCTACAATGAGCAGTTCTTC